A single sample gave rise to the 15 T cell receptor beta chains below, sequenced in a study of blood T cell repertoires in COVID-19. Profiled with immunoSEQ multiplex PCR; TCRdb holds only in-frame clones, not every one. Of 65,000 to 70,000 clones detected, 65% to 80% appear once; the ten largest clones hold approximately 23%. The sample comprised peripheral blood. These receptors came from a human donor in a cohort sampled during active COVID-19.

The CDR3 sequence: CAWSVLGDTQYF. The CDR3 DNA reads as TGTGCCTGGAGTGTACTGGGCGATACGCAGTATTTT. The chain combines TRBV30 with TRBJ2-3; no reliable D call. This CDR3 region has 12 residues. The V gene's germline CDR1 is GTSNPN and CDR2 SVGIG (reference sequence). Trimming took off 0 bases at V and 6 bases at J, with 7 bases between the two ends.

To note about this clone: A read error may account for a junction end that differs from germline. The chain is built from TRBV4-3 and TRBJ2-1; the D gene is possibly TRBD2 (5 bases). The CDR3 sequence is 12 residues long. CDR1 and CDR2 (germline): LGHNA, YSLEER. CDR3 protein: CASSQDLGELFF. In DNA, the CDR3 is TGCGCCAGCAGCCAAGATCTCGGGGAGCTGTTCTTC.

The chain uses TRBV6-2 or TRBV6-3 and TRBJ1-1, with 9 bases identical to TRBD1. This CDR3 spans 15 amino acids. Germline-derived CDR1 and CDR2 are MNHEY and SVGEGT. The V and J ends lost 4 bases and 5 bases, in that order; junction bases with no gene match: 8. The CDR3 is CASSSSNRGQTEAFF. As DNA, the CDR3 is TGTGCCAGCAGTTCATCGAACAGGGGGCAGACTGAAGCTTTCTTT.

The chain has TRBV19 and TRBJ1-5; unclear D gene. Trimming took off 3 bases at V and 5 bases at J, with 11 bases between the two ends. CDR1 is LNHDA and CDR2 is SQIVND in the germline V gene (reference sequence). This CDR3 region has 14 residues. Written as DNA, the CDR3 is TGTGCCAGTAGTATTCGGGAGGGTGATCAGCCCCAGCATTTT. This encodes CASSIREGDQPQHF. Using reference TRBV19 and TRBJ1-5 for the parts outside the CDR3, the full variable domain is DGGITQSPKYLFRKEGQNVTLSCEQNLNHDAMYWYRQDPGQGLRLIYYSQIVNDFQKGDIAEGYSVSREKKESFPLTVTSAQKNPTAFYLCASSIREGDQPQHFGDGTRLSIL.

In its sample, this clone was seen once. J is TRBJ2-5 and V is TRBV6-5; TRBD1 might be the D (5 bases). CDR1 is MNHEY, CDR2 SVGAGI, per germline. V was shortened by 6 bases and J by 5 bases, with 16 bases between the two germline ends. The CDR3 contains 14 residues. CDR3 coding DNA: TGTGCCAGCAGCACCCTCAGGGTACGGGAGACCCAGTACTTC. It encodes CASSTLRVRETQYF.

This clone showed up just once. J is TRBJ2-1 and V is TRBV28; D possibly corresponds to TRBD2 (5 bases). Germline V CDR1 and CDR2: MDHEN, SYDVKM. CDR3 length equals 15 residues. V dropped 8 bases and J dropped 5 bases, with 19 bases sitting between them. The CDR3 region has the DNA TGTGCCAGCCACGGGGAAGCAAGAAGGGACAATGAGCAGTTCTTC. This encodes CASHGEARRDNEQFF.

V gene TRBV7-2 combines with J gene TRBJ2-5, with 8 bases fitting TRBD2. This CDR3 comprises 17 residues. CDR1 is SGHTA and CDR2 is FQGNSA in the germline V gene. With 5 bases clipped from V and 4 bases from J, the junction kept 15 bases outside the gene matches. The CDR3 loop reads CASSPGTLAGYGETQYF. The DNA of the CDR3 is TGTGCCAGCAGCCCCGGGACTCTAGCGGGCTATGGAGAGACCCAGTACTTC.

This clone was observed many times. This chain joins TRBV24-1 and TRBJ2-1, with TRBD2 identical over 11 bases. The CDR3 runs 14 residues. Germline trimming cut 6 bases from V and 9 bases from J; bases unmatched to any gene: 6. In germline, CDR1 is KGHDR, CDR2 SFDVKD. Here the CDR3 DNA reads TGTGCCACCAGTTCGGCTAGCGGGGGGCGTGAGCAGTTCTTC. Its translation: CATSSASGGREQFF.

This chain links TRBV6-2 or TRBV6-3 with TRBJ2-5; 12 bases are shared with TRBD2. CDR3 length: 19 residues. J lost 2 bases, V lost 2 bases, and 12 bases had no gene match. The V gene's germline CDR1 is MNHEY and CDR2 SVGEGT. CDR3 bases: TGTGCCAGCAGTTACACACCCCTAGCGGGAGGGGGGACTCAAGAGACCCAGTACTTC. Protein product: CASSYTPLAGGGTQETQYF.

This chain connects TRBV28 to TRBJ2-1, with 16 nucleotides matching TRBD2. Germline values: CDR1 MDHEN, CDR2 SYDVKM. Trimming cost V 5 bases and J 4 bases; bases outside gene matches: 2. This CDR3 comprises 16 residues. CDR3 amino acids: CASSGTSGGVYNEQFF. The CDR3 bases are TGTGCCAGCAGTGGGACTAGCGGGGGGGTTTACAATGAGCAGTTCTTC.

This chain uses TRBV15 with TRBJ2-3; 8 positions agree with TRBD1. The CDR3 consists of 16 residues. V was pared by 2 bases and J by 1 base, with 5 bases of the junction left unmatched. Per the germline V gene, CDR1 is LNHNV and CDR2 is YYDKDF (reference sequence). CDR3 in amino acids: CATSRTSGGRTDTQYF. As DNA, the CDR3 is TGTGCCACCAGCAGAACTTCAGGGGGCCGCACAGATACGCAGTATTTT.

This chain connects TRBV5-6 to TRBJ1-4, with D unclear. Trimming took off 4 bases at V and 5 bases at J, with 9 bases between the two ends. The CDR3 runs to 13 residues. Germline CDR1 is SGHDT and CDR2 is YYEEEE. CDR3 sequence: CASSRSSNEKLFF. The CDR3 nucleotides are TGTGCCAGCAGCCGGAGTTCAAATGAAAAACTGTTTTTT.

The chain combines TRBV7-2 with TRBJ2-7; 8 nucleotides line up with TRBD2. V lost 2 bases to trimming and J lost 3 bases; unmatched junction nucleotides: 6. Per the germline V gene, CDR1 is SGHTA and CDR2 is FQGNSA. The CDR3 runs 15 residues. The CDR3 is CASSLSPGGHYEQYF. CDR3 in DNA: TGTGCCAGCAGCTTATCACCGGGAGGGCACTACGAGCAGTACTTC.

This clone was counted a few times. This chain links TRBV19 with TRBJ1-5; 9 nucleotides line up with TRBD1. Germline-derived CDR1 and CDR2 are LNHDA and SQIVND (reference sequence). The CDR3 has 15 amino acids. Trimming removed 6 bases from V and 7 bases from J; junction bases left unmatched: 10. The CDR3 sequence: CASSNTGGASQPQHF. The CDR3 nucleotides are TGTGCCAGTAGCAACACAGGGGGCGCGAGCCAGCCCCAGCATTTT.

The chain is built from TRBV18 and TRBJ2-5; 10 positions agree with TRBD2. Germline V gives CDR1 KGHSH, CDR2 LQKENI. The junction had 7 bases not matched to a gene; V was cut back by 1 base and J by 5 bases. This CDR3 has 16 residues. The CDR3 DNA reads as TGTGCCAGCTCACCACAGGCTAGCGGGAGTCAGGAGACCCAGTACTTC. Amino acids: CASSPQASGSQETQYF.